The 11 T cell receptor beta chains below all came from one sample that was sequenced in a study of radiotherapy plus CTLA-4 blockade in lung cancer. Produced via immunoSEQ multiplex PCR; TCRdb's table is partial and in-frame only. The sample has some 110,000 clones; about four fifths are singletons. The sequences come from peripheral blood, collected from a patient treated with radiotherapy plus ipilimumab. The receptor source for this set is a human donor with non-small cell lung cancer that progressed on radiotherapy plus ipilimumab. Some clones in this sample may be carry-over from other donors' samples.

Here the CDR3 reads CASSQGALRGGRETQYF. The CDR3 DNA follows: TGTGCCAGCAGCCAAGGGGCTCTCCGGGGGGGCAGAGAGACCCAGTACTTC. The chain carries TRBV11-3 and TRBJ2-5, with 8 bases lining up with TRBD2. CDR1 SGHNT and CDR2 YENEEA come from the germline V gene. The CDR3 contains 17 residues. V gave up 5 bases and J gave up 4 bases; unmatched junction bases: 15.

The V call is TRBV5-4, the J call TRBJ1-6, with 8 bases aligning to TRBD1. The CDR3 has 14 amino acids. CDR1 and CDR2 from the germline V gene are SGHNT and YYREEE (reference sequence). Trimming at V came to 2 bases and at J to 9 bases, leaving 4 bases not matched to a gene. The CDR3 bases are TGTGCCAGCAGCTTCGGACAGGGCACTTCACCCCTCCACTTT. Its protein product is CASSFGQGTSPLHF.

V usage is TRBV7-3 and J usage is TRBJ2-1; weak D call: TRBD2 (6 bases). The CDR3 covers 16 residues. In germline, CDR1 is SGHTA, CDR2 FQGTGA. Trimming removed 2 bases from V and 6 bases from J, with 17 bases in between. The CDR3 region is CASSLRSSEYGNEQFF. The CDR3 coding sequence is TGTGCCAGCAGCTTACGATCTAGCGAATATGGCAATGAGCAGTTCTTC.

The chain carries TRBV5-8 and TRBJ1-1; a weak D match, TRBD1 (6 bases). There are 14 residues in the CDR3. Germline-derived CDR1 and CDR2 are SGHTS and YDEGEE. Trimming removed 0 bases at V and 12 bases at J, with 18 bases between. This CDR3 reads CASSLEWRGDVPFF. The DNA for the CDR3 is TGTGCCAGCAGCTTGGAATGGAGGGGGGATGTACCTTTCTTT. The full variable domain, completed using reference TRBV5-8 and TRBJ1-1, is EAGVTQSPTHLIKTRGQQATLRCSPISGHTSVYWYQQALGLGLQFLLWYDEGEERNRGNFPPRFSGRQFPNYSSELNVNALELEDSALYLCASSLEWRGDVPFFGQGTRLTVV.

This chain joins TRBV7-2 and TRBJ1-4; D unclear. The CDR3 sequence is 12 residues long. Germline V gene sequence: CDR1 SGHTA, CDR2 FQGNSA. Trimming left V 2 bases short and J 5 bases short, with 3 bases between. Written as DNA, the CDR3 is TGTGCCAGCAGCTTATTCAATGAAAAACTGTTTTTT. It specifies CASSLFNEKLFF.

J is TRBJ1-4 and V is TRBV6-5; no firm D call. Germline V gene data show CDR1 as MNHEY and CDR2 as SVGAGI. V lost 4 bases and J lost 4, with 16 bases in between. The length of the CDR3 is 16 residues. The CDR3 bases are TGTGCCAGCAGTTCCCGACCAACCAGGTTTAATGAAAAACTGTTTTTT. Its protein is CASSSRPTRFNEKLFF.

V gene TRBV5-1 combines with J gene TRBJ1-1; D is unresolved. The CDR3 sequence is 17 residues long. V was cut by 3 bases and J by 6 bases, with 24 bases left in between. Germline-derived CDR1 and CDR2 are SGHRS and YFSETQ. The CDR3 DNA reads as TGCGCCAGCAGCTACACAGCATACTCAAGGGCGAAGGCTGAAGCTTTCTTT. Translating it yields CASSYTAYSRAKAEAFF.

V is TRBV28 and J is TRBJ2-7, with 10 bases identical to TRBD1. V gave up 6 bases and J gave up 0 bases; unmatched junction bases: 11. This CDR3 is built from 17 residues. Germline CDR1 reads MDHEN; CDR2 reads SYDVKM. The chain's CDR3 is CASSSPRRTGGSYEQYF. The CDR3 DNA reads as TGTGCCAGCAGCTCCCCCCGCAGGACAGGGGGCTCCTACGAGCAGTACTTC.

This clone was seen at least ten times. This chain links TRBV19 with TRBJ1-3; 7 nucleotides line up with TRBD1. Germline lookup yields CDR1 LNHDA and CDR2 SQIVND (reference sequence). The CDR3 is made up of 14 amino acids. V lost 4 bases, J lost 0 bases, and 0 bases stayed unmatched. The CDR3 spells CASSNRGSGNTIYF. DNA for the CDR3: TGTGCCAGTAGTAACAGGGGCTCTGGAAACACCATATATTTT.

This rearrangement joins TRBV5-1 to TRBJ1-1; TRBD1 might be the D (5 bases). V was pared by 0 bases and J by 0 bases, with 12 bases between. Germline assignment: CDR1 SGHRS and CDR2 YFSETQ. This CDR3 has 16 residues. The CDR3 sequence: CASSLDPGTVNTEAFF. CDR3 DNA: TGCGCCAGCAGCTTGGACCCTGGGACGGTGAACACTGAAGCTTTCTTT. Full variable domain (remainder filled in from reference TRBV5-1 and TRBJ1-1): KAGVTQTPRYLIKTRGQQVTLSCSPISGHRSVSWYQQTPGQGLQFLFEYFSETQRNKGNFPGRFSGRQFSNSRSEMNVSTLELGDSALYLCASSLDPGTVNTEAFFGQGTRLTVV.

This clone was counted a few times. The J gene is TRBJ1-5, the V gene TRBV6-4; perhaps TRBD1 as D (6 bases). V gave up 6 bases and J gave up 3 bases, with 15 bases separating them. The CDR3 sequence is 15 residues long. Germline V gene lookup returns CDR1 MRHNA and CDR2 SNTAGT. CDR3 residues: CASSPEGGANQPQHF. As DNA, the CDR3 is TGTGCCAGCAGCCCGGAGGGGGGTGCCAATCAGCCCCAGCATTTT.